These T cell receptor beta chains were read from a single sample in a study of Graves' ophthalmopathy and Graves' hyperthyroidism. Via MiXCR, TCRdb re-called the multiplex PCR reads, giving one row per CDR3 protein. The sample contains hundreds of thousands of distinct CDR3 sequences, 22% of which appear only once. Input material: peripheral blood. These receptor sequences come from a woman aged 18 to 35 with stable Graves' hyperthyroidism. Some clones in this sample may be carry-over from other donors' samples. The CDR3 runs from the conserved cysteine through the conserved F or W. The D gene is left open where the match is weak. Clone size is shown for a subset of rows, as once, few, many or a class of expanded clone.

j_gene | len | v_gene | abundance | d_gene | CDR3aa | CDR3nt
TRBJ1-2 | 12 | TRBV20-1 | - | TRBD1 | CSAAGQDYGYTF | TGCAGTGCTGCGGGACAGGACTATGGCTACACCTTC
TRBJ1-1 | 13 | TRBV28 | many | - | CASSNRDYTEAFF | TGTGCCAGCAGCAACAGGGACTACACTGAAGCTTTCTTT
TRBJ1-5 | 15 | TRBV4-1 | - | - | CASSHLGRKDQPQHF | TGCGCCAGCAGCCACCTAGGAAGGAAGGATCAGCCCCAGCATTTT
TRBJ1-6 | 14 | TRBV12-3/TRBV12-4 | many | - | CASSLVGGDSPLHF | TGTGCCAGCAGTTTAGTGGGTGGGGATTCACCCCTCCACTTT
TRBJ2-2 | 13 | TRBV5-1 | few | - | CASRGPETGELFF | TGCGCCAGCAGGGGACCTGAGACCGGGGAGCTGTTTTTT
TRBJ2-7 | 14 | TRBV5-1 | - | - | CASSLAETNYEQYF | TGCGCCAGCAGCTTGGCCGAGACCAACTACGAGCAGTACTTC
TRBJ2-7 | 14 | TRBV29-1 | - | TRBD1 | CSVVGTGPSYEQYF | TGCAGCGTTGTGGGGACAGGACCTTCCTACGAGCAGTACTTC
TRBJ2-7 | 14 | TRBV20-1 | few | TRBD1 | CSANPGQGIYEQYF | TGCAGTGCTAACCCGGGACAGGGTATCTACGAGCAGTACTTC
TRBJ1-2 | 13 | TRBV4-2 | - | TRBD1 | CASRGQGRGGYTF | TGTGCCAGCCGCGGACAGGGACGGGGTGGCTACACCTTC
TRBJ1-5 | 15 | TRBV6-5 | many | - | CASSSAGRWSQPQHF | TGTGCCAGCAGTTCCGCAGGACGTTGGAGTCAGCCCCAGCATTTT
TRBJ1-2 | 12 | TRBV5-1 | many | - | CASSAEHYGYTF | TGCGCCAGCAGCGCGGAGCATTATGGCTACACCTTC
TRBJ1-1 | 16 | TRBV3-1 | few | TRBD1 | CASSPMTGIGYTEAFF | TGTGCCAGCAGCCCAATGACAGGGATCGGGTACACTGAAGCTTTCTTT
TRBJ2-7 | 13 | TRBV6-1 | few | TRBD2 | CASSQGLGREQYF | TGTGCCAGCAGCCAGGGACTAGGTCGCGAGCAGTACTTC
TRBJ2-5 | 14 | TRBV18 | many | TRBD1 | CASSPGQSEETQYF | TGTGCCAGCTCACCGGGACAGAGCGAAGAGACCCAGTACTTC
TRBJ1-5 | 13 | TRBV2 | many | - | CASSGDGGGPQHF | TGTGCCAGCAGCGGGGACGGTGGTGGGCCCCAGCATTTT
TRBJ2-7 | 13 | TRBV5-1 | - | - | CASSLGVNYEQYF | TGCGCCAGCAGCTTGGGTGTAAACTACGAGCAGTACTTC
TRBJ2-7 | 14 | TRBV6-2/TRBV6-3 | few | TRBD1 | CASAPTGDTYEQYF | TGTGCCAGCGCCCCAACAGGGGATACCTACGAGCAGTACTTC
TRBJ2-2 | 17 | TRBV6-1 | few | - | CASSKGVGQMNTGELFF | TGTGCCAGCAGCAAAGGGGTAGGACAGATGAACACCGGGGAGCTGTTTTTT
TRBJ1-2 | 11 | TRBV4-1 | many | TRBD1 | CATWTGGGYTF | TGCGCCACCTGGACAGGTGGAGGCTACACCTTC
TRBJ2-5 | 15 | TRBV7-2 | many | - | CASSPGTSYQETQYF | TGTGCCAGCTCCCCCGGGACATCGTACCAAGAGACCCAGTACTTC
TRBJ1-2 | 14 | TRBV12-3/TRBV12-4 | - | - | CASRRQGRNYGYTF | TGTGCCAGCAGGCGCCAGGGCAGGAACTATGGCTACACCTTC
TRBJ1-5 | 14 | TRBV15 | many | TRBD1 | CATSSGQVDQPQHF | TGTGCCACCAGCAGCGGACAGGTAGATCAGCCCCAGCATTTT
TRBJ2-5 | 13 | TRBV7-2 | - | - | CASSSGPWETQYF | TGTGCCAGCAGCTCGGGACCATGGGAGACCCAGTACTTC
TRBJ2-7 | 13 | TRBV28 | many | - | CASSFRSAYEQYF | TGTGCCAGCAGTTTCCGGTCTGCCTACGAGCAGTACTTC
TRBJ2-3 | 15 | TRBV20-1 | - | TRBD1 | CSAGDRGHSTDTQYF | TGCAGTGCTGGGGACAGGGGGCATAGCACAGATACGCAGTATTTT
TRBJ1-2 | 12 | TRBV28 | many | - | CASSNPTGGYTF | TGTGCCAGCAGCAATCCGACCGGGGGCTACACCTTC
TRBJ1-1 | 15 | TRBV5-1 | - | - | CASSLYGPWDTEAFF | TGCGCCAGCAGCTTGTACGGTCCGTGGGACACTGAAGCTTTCTTT
TRBJ2-5 | 16 | TRBV9 | many | TRBD1 | CASSEPRTGGRETQYF | TGTGCCAGCAGCGAGCCCCGGACAGGCGGTAGAGAGACCCAGTACTTC
TRBJ1-6 | 15 | TRBV12-3/TRBV12-4 | many | - | CASSLGRVRDSPLHF | TGTGCCAGCAGTTTGGGAAGGGTTAGGGATTCACCCCTCCACTTT
TRBJ2-2 | 19 | TRBV7-2 | - | TRBD2 | CASSLAGGLAGGSGGELFF | TGTGCCAGCAGCTTAGCCGGCGGACTAGCGGGGGGTTCTGGAGGGGAGCTGTTTTTT
TRBJ2-3 | 17 | TRBV12-3/TRBV12-4 | many | - | CASSRGQSRAPWDTQYF | TGTGCCAGCAGTCGCGGACAGAGTCGGGCGCCATGGGATACGCAGTATTTT
TRBJ1-2 | 14 | TRBV6-1 | - | - | CASSEALEGSGYTF | TGTGCCAGCAGTGAAGCGCTCGAGGGGTCTGGCTACACCTTC
TRBJ2-2 | 15 | TRBV7-2 | - | TRBD2 | CASRLLAGHTGELFF | TGTGCCAGCAGACTACTAGCGGGACACACCGGGGAGCTGTTTTTT
TRBJ1-3 | 15 | TRBV3-1 | few | - | CASSMTQHSGNTIYF | TGTGCCAGCAGCATGACACAACACTCTGGAAACACCATATATTTT
TRBJ1-2 | 12 | TRBV6-2/TRBV6-3 | many | - | CASSPDSGGYTF | TGTGCCAGCAGTCCGGACAGTGGTGGCTACACCTTC
TRBJ2-5 | 13 | TRBV29-1 | - | - | CSVDDRYQETLYF | TGCAGCGTTGACGACAGGTACCAGGAGACCCTGTACTTC
TRBJ2-7 | 13 | TRBV4-1 | many | - | CASSQVGTYEQYF | TGCGCCAGCAGCCAAGTGGGAACCTACGAGCAGTACTTC
TRBJ1-5 | 13 | TRBV15 | - | - | CATSRDWDQPQHF | TGTGCCACCAGCAGAGATTGGGATCAGCCCCAGCATTTT
TRBJ2-2 | 17 | TRBV7-3 | few | - | CASSLTLLGLSTGELFF | TGTGCCAGCAGCTTAACTCTATTGGGACTGAGCACCGGGGAGCTGTTTTTT
TRBJ2-7 | 15 | TRBV28 | - | TRBD1 | CASSFVQGPLYEQYF | TGTGCCAGCAGTTTTGTACAGGGGCCCCTCTACGAGCAGTACTTC
TRBJ1-3 | 18 | TRBV11-2 | - | - | CASSYGGGTVSSGNTIYF | TGTGCCAGCAGCTACGGCGGAGGGACGGTTAGCTCTGGAAACACCATATATTTT
TRBJ2-5 | 13 | TRBV7-9 | many | - | CASSYLTGETQYF | TGTGCCAGCAGCTATCTGACCGGGGAGACCCAGTACTTC
TRBJ2-5 | 14 | TRBV2 | many | - | CASSGAGSGETQYF | TGTGCCAGCAGTGGGGCGGGATCAGGGGAGACCCAGTACTTC
TRBJ1-6 | 12 | TRBV6-1 | - | - | CASSRGQSPLHF | TGTGCCAGCTCCCGCGGACAGTCACCCCTCCACTTT
TRBJ1-5 | 15 | TRBV6-1 | many | - | CASSESLSPIQPQHF | TGTGCCAGCAGTGAATCCCTTAGCCCGATTCAGCCCCAGCATTTT
TRBJ2-5 | 14 | TRBV20-1 | many | - | CSARGSDHKETQYF | TGCAGTGCTAGAGGTTCGGACCACAAAGAGACCCAGTACTTC
TRBJ2-7 | 16 | TRBV11-2 | many | TRBD1 | CASSVMGQEFSYEQYF | TGTGCCAGCAGCGTTATGGGACAGGAATTCTCCTACGAGCAGTACTTC
TRBJ2-5 | 16 | TRBV20-1 | many | - | CSARDYGGRNQETQYF | TGCAGTGCTAGAGATTATGGGGGGCGGAACCAAGAGACCCAGTACTTC
TRBJ2-3 | 16 | TRBV20-1 | many | - | CSARDGNSIPTDTQYF | TGCAGTGCTAGAGATGGGAATAGCATACCCACAGATACGCAGTATTTT
TRBJ1-5 | 15 | TRBV28 | - | - | CASSLQGVGNQPQHF | TGTGCCAGCAGTTTACAGGGCGTGGGCAATCAGCCCCAGCATTTT
TRBJ1-1 | 16 | TRBV6-1 | many | TRBD1 | CASSTRTGPGNTEAFF | TGTGCCAGCAGTACCCGGACAGGGCCGGGGAACACTGAAGCTTTCTTT